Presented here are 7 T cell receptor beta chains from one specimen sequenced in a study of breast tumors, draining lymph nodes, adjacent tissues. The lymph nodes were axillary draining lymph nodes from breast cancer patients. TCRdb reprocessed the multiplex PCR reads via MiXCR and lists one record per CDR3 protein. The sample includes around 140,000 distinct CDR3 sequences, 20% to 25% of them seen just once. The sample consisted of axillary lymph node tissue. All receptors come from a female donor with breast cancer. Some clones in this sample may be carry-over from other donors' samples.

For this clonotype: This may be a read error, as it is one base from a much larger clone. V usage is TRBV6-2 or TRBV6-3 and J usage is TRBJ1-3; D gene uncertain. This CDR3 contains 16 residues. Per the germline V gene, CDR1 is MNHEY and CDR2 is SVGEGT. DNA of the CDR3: TGTGTCAGCAGTCTACTCGCCGGGAGCTCTGGAAACACCATATATTTT. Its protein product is CVSSLLAGSSGNTIYF.

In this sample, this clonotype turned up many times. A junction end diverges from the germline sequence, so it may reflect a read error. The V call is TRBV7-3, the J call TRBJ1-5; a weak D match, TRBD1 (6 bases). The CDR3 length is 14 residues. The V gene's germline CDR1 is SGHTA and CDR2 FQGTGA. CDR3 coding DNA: TGTGCCAGCAGCCTAACAGGGTCTGGTCAGCCCCAGCATTTT. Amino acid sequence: CASSLTGSGQPQHF.

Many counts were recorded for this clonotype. CDR3 coding DNA: TGTGCCAGCAGCTTATGGCGGGAGAGTGGGGGTACGCAGTATTTT. It translates to CASSLWRESGGTQYF. This chain connects TRBV7-2 to TRBJ2-3; 7 nucleotides agree with TRBD2. V lost 2 bases to trimming and J lost 8 bases; unmatched junction nucleotides: 10. The CDR3 is 15 amino acids. CDR1 and CDR2 from the germline V gene are SGHTA and FQGNSA.

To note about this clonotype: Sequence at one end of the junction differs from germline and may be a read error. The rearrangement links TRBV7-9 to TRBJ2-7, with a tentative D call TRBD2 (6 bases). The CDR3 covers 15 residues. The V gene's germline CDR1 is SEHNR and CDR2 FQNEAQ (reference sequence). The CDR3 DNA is TGTGCCAGCAGCGTAGCCGCGGGGAAGACCTACGAGCAGTACTTC. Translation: CASSVAAGKTYEQYF. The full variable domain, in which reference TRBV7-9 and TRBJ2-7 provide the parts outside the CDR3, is DTGVSQNPRHKITKRGQNVTFRCDPISEHNRLYWYRQTLGQGPEFLTYFQNEAQLEKSRLLSDRFSAERPKGSFSTLEIQRTEQGDSAMYLCASSVAAGKTYEQYFGPGTRLTVT.

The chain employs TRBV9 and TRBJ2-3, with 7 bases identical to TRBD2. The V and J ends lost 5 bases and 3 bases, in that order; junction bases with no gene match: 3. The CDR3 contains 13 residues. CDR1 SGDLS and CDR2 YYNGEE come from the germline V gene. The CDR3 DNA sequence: TGTGCCAGCAGTGATAGCGGGACAGATACGCAGTATTTT. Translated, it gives CASSDSGTDTQYF.

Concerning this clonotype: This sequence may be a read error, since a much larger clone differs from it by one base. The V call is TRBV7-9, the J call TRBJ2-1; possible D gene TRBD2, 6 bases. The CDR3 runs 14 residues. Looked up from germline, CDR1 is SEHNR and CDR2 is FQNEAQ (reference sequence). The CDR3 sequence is CASSRVQEGGEQFF. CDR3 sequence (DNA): TGCGCCAGCAGCCGAGTGCAGGAGGGCGGTGAGCAGTTCTTC.

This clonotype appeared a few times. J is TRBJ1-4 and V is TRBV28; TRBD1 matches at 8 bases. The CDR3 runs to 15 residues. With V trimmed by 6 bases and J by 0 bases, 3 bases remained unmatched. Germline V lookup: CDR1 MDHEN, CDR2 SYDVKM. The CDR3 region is CASSKTGATNEKLFF. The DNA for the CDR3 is TGTGCCAGCAGCAAGACAGGGGCAACTAATGAAAAACTGTTTTTT.